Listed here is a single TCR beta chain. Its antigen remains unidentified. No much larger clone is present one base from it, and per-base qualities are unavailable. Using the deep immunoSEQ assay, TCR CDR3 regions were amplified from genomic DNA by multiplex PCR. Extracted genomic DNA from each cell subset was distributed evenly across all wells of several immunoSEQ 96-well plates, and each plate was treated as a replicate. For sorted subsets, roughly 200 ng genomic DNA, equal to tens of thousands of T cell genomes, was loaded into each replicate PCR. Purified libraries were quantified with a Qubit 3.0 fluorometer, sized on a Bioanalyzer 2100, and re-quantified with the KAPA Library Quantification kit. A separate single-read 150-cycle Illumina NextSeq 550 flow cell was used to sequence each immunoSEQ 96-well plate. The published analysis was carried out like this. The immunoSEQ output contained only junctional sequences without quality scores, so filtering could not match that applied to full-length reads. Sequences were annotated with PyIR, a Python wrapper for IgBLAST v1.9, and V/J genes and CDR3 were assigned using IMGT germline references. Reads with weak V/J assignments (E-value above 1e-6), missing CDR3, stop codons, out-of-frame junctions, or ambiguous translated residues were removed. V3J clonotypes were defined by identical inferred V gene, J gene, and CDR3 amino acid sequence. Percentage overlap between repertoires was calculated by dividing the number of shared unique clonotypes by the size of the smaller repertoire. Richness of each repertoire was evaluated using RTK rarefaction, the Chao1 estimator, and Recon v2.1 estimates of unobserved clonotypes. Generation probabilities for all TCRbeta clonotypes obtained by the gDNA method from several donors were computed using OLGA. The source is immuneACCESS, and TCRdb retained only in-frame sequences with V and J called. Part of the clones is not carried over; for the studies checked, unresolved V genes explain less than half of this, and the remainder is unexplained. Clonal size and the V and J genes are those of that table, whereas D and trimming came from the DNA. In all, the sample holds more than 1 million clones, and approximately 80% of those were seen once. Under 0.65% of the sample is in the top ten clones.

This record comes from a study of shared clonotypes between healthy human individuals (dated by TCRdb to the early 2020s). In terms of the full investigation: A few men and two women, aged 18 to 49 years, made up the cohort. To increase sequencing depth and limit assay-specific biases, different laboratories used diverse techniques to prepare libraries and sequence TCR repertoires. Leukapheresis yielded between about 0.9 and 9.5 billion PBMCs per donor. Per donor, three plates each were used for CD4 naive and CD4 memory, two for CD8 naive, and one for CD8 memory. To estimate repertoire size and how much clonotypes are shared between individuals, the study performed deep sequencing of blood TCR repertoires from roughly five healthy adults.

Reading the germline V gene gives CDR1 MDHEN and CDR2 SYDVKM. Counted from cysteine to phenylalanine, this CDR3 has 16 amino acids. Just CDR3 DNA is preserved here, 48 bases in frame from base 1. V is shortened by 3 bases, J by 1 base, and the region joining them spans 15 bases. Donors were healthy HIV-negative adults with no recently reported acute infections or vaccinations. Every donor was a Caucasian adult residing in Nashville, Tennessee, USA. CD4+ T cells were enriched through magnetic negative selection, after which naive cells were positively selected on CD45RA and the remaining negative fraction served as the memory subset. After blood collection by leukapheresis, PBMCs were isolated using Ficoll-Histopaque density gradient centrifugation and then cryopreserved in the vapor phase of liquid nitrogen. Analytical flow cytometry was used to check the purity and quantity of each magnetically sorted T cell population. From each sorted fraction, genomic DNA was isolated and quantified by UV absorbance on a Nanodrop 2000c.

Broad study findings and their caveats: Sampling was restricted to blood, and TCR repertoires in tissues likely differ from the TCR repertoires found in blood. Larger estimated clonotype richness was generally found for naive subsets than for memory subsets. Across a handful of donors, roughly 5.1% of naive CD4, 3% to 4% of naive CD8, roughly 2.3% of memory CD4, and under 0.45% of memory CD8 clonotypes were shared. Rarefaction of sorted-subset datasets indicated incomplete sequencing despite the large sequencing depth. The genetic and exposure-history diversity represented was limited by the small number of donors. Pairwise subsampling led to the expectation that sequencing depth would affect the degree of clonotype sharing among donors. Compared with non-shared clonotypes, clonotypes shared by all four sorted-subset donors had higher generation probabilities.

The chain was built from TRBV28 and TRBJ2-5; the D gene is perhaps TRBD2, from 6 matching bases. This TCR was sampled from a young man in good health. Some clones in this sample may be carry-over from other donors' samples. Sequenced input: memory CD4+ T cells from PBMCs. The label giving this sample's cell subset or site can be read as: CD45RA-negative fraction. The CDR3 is CASSFVAGRPQETQYF. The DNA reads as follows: TGTGCCAGCAGTTTTGTTGCCGGGAGACCCCAAGAGACCCAGTACTTC.